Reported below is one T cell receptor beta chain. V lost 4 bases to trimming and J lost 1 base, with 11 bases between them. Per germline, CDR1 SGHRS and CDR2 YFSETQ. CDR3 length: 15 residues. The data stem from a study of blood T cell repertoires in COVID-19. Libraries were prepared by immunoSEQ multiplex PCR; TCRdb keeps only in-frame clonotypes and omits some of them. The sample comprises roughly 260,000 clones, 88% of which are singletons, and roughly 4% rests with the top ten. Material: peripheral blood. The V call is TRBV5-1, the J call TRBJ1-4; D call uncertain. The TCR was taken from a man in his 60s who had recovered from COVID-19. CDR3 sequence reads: CASSGRAGTNEKLFF. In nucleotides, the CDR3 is TGCGCCAGCAGCGGCCGGGCGGGAACTAATGAAAAACTGTTTTTT.